The 7 T cell receptor beta chains below all came from one sample that was sequenced in a study of T-cell reconstitution after alpha-beta-depleted transplantation in children. The authors prepared the TCRbeta library with unique molecular identifiers. TCRdb itself ran the PCR reads through MiXCR, one entry per CDR3 protein. The sample consists of some 450,000 distinct CDR3 sequences, 43% of them appearing once. Sample: PBMCs, taken before TCRalphabeta/CD19-depleted stem cell transplant. These receptors were taken from a girl aged 2-10 years with aplastic anemia, due to receive a stem cell transplant.

The gene calls are TRBV28 and TRBJ2-3; 10 nucleotides align to TRBD1. Unmatched junction bases numbered 21, after V lost 3 bases and J lost 6 bases. The CDR3 totals 20 residues. Germline loops: CDR1 MDHEN, CDR2 SYDVKM. The CDR3 sequence: CASSLGDRGLTRRFGDTQYF. CDR3 coding DNA: TGTGCCAGCAGTTTGGGGGACAGGGGCCTCACCCGGCGCTTCGGGGATACGCAGTATTTT.

In this sample, this clonotype turned up many times. The chain employs TRBV5-1 and TRBJ2-7; 9 bases line up with TRBD1. The CDR3 length is 15 residues. V lost 4 bases and J lost 3; bases outside the gene matches: 8. Germline CDR1 reads SGHRS; CDR2 reads YFSETQ. The CDR3 DNA follows: TGCGCCAGCAGCACCCAGGGACAGGGAATCTACGAGCAGTACTTC. This translates into CASSTQGQGIYEQYF.

This chain joins TRBV5-1 and TRBJ2-6; TRBD1 might be the D (6 bases). Germline lookup yields CDR1 SGHRS and CDR2 YFSETQ. V lost 1 base, J lost 0 bases, and 23 bases lay in between. The CDR3 has 21 residues. This chain's CDR3 is CASSLPLLSGATSSGANVLTF. The CDR3 DNA reads as TGCGCCAGCAGCTTGCCTCTTCTTTCAGGGGCGACAAGCTCTGGGGCCAACGTCCTGACTTTC.

This chain connects TRBV24-1 to TRBJ1-2; D call uncertain. Trimming took off 1 base at V and 3 bases at J, with 8 bases between the two ends. This CDR3 contains 14 residues. Germline loops: CDR1 KGHDR, CDR2 SFDVKD. The CDR3 here is CATSDLGSDYGYTF. The CDR3 DNA follows: TGTGCCACCAGTGATTTAGGCTCGGACTATGGCTACACCTTC.

This clonotype was recorded a few times. This chain joins TRBV12-3 or TRBV12-4 and TRBJ1-1; TRBD1 might be the D (6 bases). CDR3 size: 15 residues. V was trimmed by 7 bases and J by 0 bases, leaving 15 bases between them. The chain's CDR3 is CASTPRTAMNTEAFF. The CDR3 nucleotides read TGTGCCAGCACACCACGGACAGCGATGAACACTGAAGCTTTCTTT.

Here the CDR3 reads CASSQDIYEQYF. CDR3 bases: TGTGCCAGCAGCCAAGATATCTACGAGCAGTACTTC. The chain carries TRBV3-1 and TRBJ2-7; no clear D gene. V was clipped by 0 bases and J by 3 bases, with 3 bases between them. Per germline, CDR1 LGHDT and CDR2 YNNKEL (reference sequence). The CDR3 runs to 12 residues.

As concerns this clonotype: Sequence at one end of the junction differs from germline and may be a read error. The V and J genes are TRBV10-3 and TRBJ2-4; D call uncertain. Germline V gene lookup returns CDR1 ENHRY and CDR2 SYGVKD. The CDR3 is made up of 13 amino acids. CDR3 amino acids: CAISESQKNIQYF. DNA for the CDR3: TGTGCCATCAGCGAGTCACAAAAAAACATTCAGTACTTC.